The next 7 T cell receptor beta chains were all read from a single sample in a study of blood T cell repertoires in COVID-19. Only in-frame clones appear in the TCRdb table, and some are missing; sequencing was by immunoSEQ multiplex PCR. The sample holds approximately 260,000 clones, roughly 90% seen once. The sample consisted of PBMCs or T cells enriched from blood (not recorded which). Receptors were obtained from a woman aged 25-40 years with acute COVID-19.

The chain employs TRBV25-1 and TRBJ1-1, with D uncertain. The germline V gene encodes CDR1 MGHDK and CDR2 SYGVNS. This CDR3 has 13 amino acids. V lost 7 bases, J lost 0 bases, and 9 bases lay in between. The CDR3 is CASTYSMNTEAFF. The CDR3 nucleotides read TGTGCCAGCACCTACAGCATGAACACTGAAGCTTTCTTT.

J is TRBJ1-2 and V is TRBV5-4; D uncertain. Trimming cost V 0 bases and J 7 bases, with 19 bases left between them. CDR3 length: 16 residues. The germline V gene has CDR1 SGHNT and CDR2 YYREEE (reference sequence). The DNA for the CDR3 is TGTGCCAGCAGCTTGGAGTCTTACCGGGGTCTTACTGGCTACACCTTC. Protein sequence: CASSLESYRGLTGYTF.

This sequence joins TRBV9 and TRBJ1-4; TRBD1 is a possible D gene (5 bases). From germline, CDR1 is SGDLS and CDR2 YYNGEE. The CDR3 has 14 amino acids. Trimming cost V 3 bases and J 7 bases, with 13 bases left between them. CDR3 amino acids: CASSAQTGVEKLFF. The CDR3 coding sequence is TGTGCCAGCAGCGCCCAGACGGGGGTTGAAAAACTGTTTTTT.

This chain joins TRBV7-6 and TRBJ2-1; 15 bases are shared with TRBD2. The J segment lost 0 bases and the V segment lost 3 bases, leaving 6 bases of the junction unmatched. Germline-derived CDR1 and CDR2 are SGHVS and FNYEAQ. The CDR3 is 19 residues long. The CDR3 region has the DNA TGTGCCAGCAGCTTGTCCCCGGGACTAGCGGGGGGCTCCTACAATGAGCAGTTCTTC. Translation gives CASSLSPGLAGGSYNEQFF.

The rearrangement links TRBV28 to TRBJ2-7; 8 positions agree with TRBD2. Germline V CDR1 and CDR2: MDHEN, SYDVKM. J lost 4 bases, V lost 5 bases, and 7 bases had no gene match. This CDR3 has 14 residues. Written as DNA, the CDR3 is TGTGCCAGCAGTGAGGGGACTAGTATTTACGAGCAGTACTTC. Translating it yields CASSEGTSIYEQYF.

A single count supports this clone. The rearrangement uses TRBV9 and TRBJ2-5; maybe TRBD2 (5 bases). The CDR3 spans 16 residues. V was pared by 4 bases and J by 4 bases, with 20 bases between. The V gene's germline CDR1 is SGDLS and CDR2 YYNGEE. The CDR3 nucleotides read TGTGCCAGCAGCCCCCTGGCAGAGGGTGCGGTAGAGACCCAGTACTTC. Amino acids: CASSPLAEGAVETQYF.

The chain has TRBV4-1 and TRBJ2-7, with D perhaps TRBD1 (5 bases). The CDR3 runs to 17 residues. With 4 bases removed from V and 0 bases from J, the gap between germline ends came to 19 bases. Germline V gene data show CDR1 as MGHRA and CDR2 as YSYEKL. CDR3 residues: CASSPHRWTDTSYEQYF. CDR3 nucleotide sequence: TGCGCCAGCAGCCCGCATCGGTGGACGGACACCTCCTACGAGCAGTACTTC.